This TCR beta chain was profiled in a study of shared T cell receptors in the human thymus. The repertoire was sequenced with immunoSEQ multiplex PCR; TCRdb's copy has only in-frame clones and lacks some. The table records hundreds of thousands of clones, around 82% of them present only once. This CDR3 has 13 residues. Germline loops: CDR1 SQVTM, CDR2 ANQGSEA. Germline trimming cut 6 bases from V and 9 bases from J; bases unmatched to any gene: 11. These sequences were also reported in another study, on human thymus T cells. That investigation notes: The donor group consisted of healthy Finnish infants who were having corrective surgery for congenital heart defects. Thymus pieces cut out during corrective heart surgery were the tissue that was used. Thymic and blood repertoires appeared to show biased V and J gene usage. Related research has reported that thymic repertoires overlap highly among unrelated individuals.

This clonotype originated in a boy younger than two with a congenital heart defect. The source material was thymocytes. This chain connects TRBV29-1 to TRBJ2-1; 7 bases agree with TRBD2. The CDR3 protein is CSVALQGGGEQFF. In nucleotides, the CDR3 is TGCAGCGTCGCCCTCCAAGGCGGGGGTGAGCAGTTCTTC.